This T cell receptor beta chain was identified in a study of blood T cells in healthy people across ages. The donors, aged roughly 6 to 95, were healthy Caucasians from Russia. Study-level points and caveats: Long-lived and aged donors differed, with more naive CD4+ cells and higher diversity in the long-lived.

The CDR3 loop spans 13 amino acids. Germline CDR1 reads DFQATT; CDR2 reads SNEGSKA (reference sequence). Combining a sample-barcoded 5' primer with a J-beta primer mix, a second PCR ran for about 6 to 11 cycles. Each CDR3 protein gets one entry after TCRdb re-called the 5' RACE reads with MiXCR. Here the sample spans hundreds of thousands of distinct CDR3 sequences, 58% being singletons. Of note for this clonotype: Its antigen is currently unknown.

The TCR originated in a young man in good health. The rearrangement joins TRBV20-1 to TRBJ2-7, with D possibly matching TRBD1 (5 bases). Source material: blood. The CDR3 is CRGPDQLGDEQYF. The CDR3 bases are TGCAGGGGGCCCGACCAACTTGGGGATGAGCAGTACTTC.